The clone carrying this T cell receptor (beta chain) was recorded once. The CDR3 runs 14 residues. V gave up 7 bases and J gave up 7 bases, with 17 bases separating them. Germline V CDR1 and CDR2: SGHTA, FQGNSA. This entry comes from a study of Graves' ophthalmopathy and Graves' hyperthyroidism. Beta-chain TCR CDR3 regions were amplified from RNA transcripts. The library came from an HTBI-primed first-round RT-PCR and a second-round multiplex PCR. TCRdb reanalysed the multiplex PCR reads using MiXCR and keeps one entry per CDR3 protein. The sample holds approximately 1.2 million distinct CDR3 sequences, 35% to 40% seen once.

This TCR came from an adult man with Graves' hyperthyroidism. V is TRBV7-2 and J is TRBJ1-3; D not certain. Specimen: peripheral blood or thyroid tissue (not recorded which). CDR3 coding DNA: TGTGCCAGCACCCTACCTTCGGGCGGGAACACCATATATTTT. This sequence encodes CASTLPSGGNTIYF.